These 21 T cell receptor beta chains share one sample of origin, sequenced in a study of shared clonotypes between healthy human individuals. Measured with immunoSEQ multiplex PCR; TCRdb has only the in-frame clones, and not every one. This table holds approximately 2,300,000 clones, 80% to 95% found once. Material for sequencing was naive CD4+ T cells from PBMCs. Subset specified: CD45RA+ positively selected. The receptors derive from a man aged 18 to 29 in good health. Some clones in this sample may be carry-over from other donors' samples.

The chain carries TRBV7-2 and TRBJ2-5, with 11 bases identical to TRBD2. The CDR3 covers 16 residues. Germline V gene lookup returns CDR1 SGHTA and CDR2 FQGNSA. V shed 1 base, J shed 7 bases, and the junction held 8 bases outside the gene matches. The CDR3 loop reads CASSLVRLAGGVTQYF. In DNA, the CDR3 is TGTGCCAGCAGCTTAGTCCGGTTAGCGGGAGGGGTGACCCAGTACTTC.

The CDR3 here is CASSYRKGTGGDEQYF. As DNA, the CDR3 is TGTGCCAGCAGCTACAGAAAGGGGACAGGGGGCGACGAGCAGTACTTC. The genes are TRBV7-2 and TRBJ2-7, with 12 bases fitting TRBD1. V shed 4 bases, J shed 5 bases, and the junction held 9 bases outside the gene matches. Germline V gene sequence: CDR1 SGHTA, CDR2 FQGNSA. This CDR3 contains 16 residues. Full variable domain (missing parts from reference TRBV7-2 and TRBJ2-7): GAGVSQSPSNKVTEKGKDVELRCDPISGHTALYWYRQSLGQGLEFLIYFQGNSAPDKSGLPSDRFSAERTGGSVSTLTIQRTQQEDSAVYLCASSYRKGTGGDEQYFGPGTRLTVT.

V gene TRBV4-1 combines with J gene TRBJ2-7; TRBD2 aligns across 7 bases. This CDR3 is 17 amino acids long. From germline, CDR1 is MGHRA and CDR2 YSYEKL. The trim removed 0 bases at V and 2 bases at J, leaving 10 bases unmatched. The DNA for the CDR3 is TGCGCCAGCAGCCAAGAAATTGAACTAGCGACTACCTACGAGCAGTACTTC. The encoded protein is CASSQEIELATTYEQYF.

The V gene is TRBV2, the J gene TRBJ1-1, with D perhaps matching TRBD1 (6 bases). The CDR3 length is 11 residues. Germline V gives CDR1 SNHLY, CDR2 FYNNEI. The V end lost 8 bases, the J end lost 11 bases, and 15 bases lay between the germline ends. In DNA form, the CDR3 reads TGTGCCAGCGGCCCCGGCCAGGGGGCTTTCTTT. It encodes CASGPGQGAFF.

The chain uses TRBV6-5 and TRBJ1-1; possibly TRBD1 for D (5 bases). With 0 bases removed from V and 4 bases from J, the gap between germline ends came to 12 bases. The CDR3 is 15 residues long. Germline CDR1 is MNHEY and CDR2 is SVGAGI. CDR3 nucleotide sequence: TGTGCCAGCAGTTACTCGATTGGGGGGGTCACTGAAGCTTTCTTT. Protein: CASSYSIGGVTEAFF.

The chain carries TRBV29-1 and TRBJ1-1; D possibly corresponds to TRBD1 (5 bases). Germline assignment: CDR1 SQVTM and CDR2 ANQGSEA. This CDR3 is 15 amino acids long. V was trimmed by 5 bases and J by 4 bases, leaving 20 bases between them. The CDR3 sequence is CSVHQLAFGGTEAFF. The DNA of the CDR3 is TGCAGCGTTCACCAGTTGGCTTTCGGGGGCACTGAAGCTTTCTTT.

V is TRBV10-1 and J is TRBJ2-1, with no clear D. Germline V gene data show CDR1 as WNHNN and CDR2 as SYGVQD (reference sequence). This CDR3 region has 13 residues. V lost 3 bases to trimming and J lost 6 bases, with 9 bases between them. The CDR3 region has the DNA TGCGCCAGCAGTGAAAACTCCCCCAATGAGCAGTTCTTC. Its translation: CASSENSPNEQFF.

The CDR3 DNA reads TGCGCCAGCAGCTGGGGAGGTTTGCAGGGTCGCGTTGGAAACACCATATATTTT. Translated: CASSWGGLQGRVGNTIYF. The V and J genes are TRBV5-1 and TRBJ1-3; possibly TRBD1 for D (5 bases). CDR1 is SGHRS, CDR2 YFSETQ, per germline. This CDR3 has 18 amino acids. Trimming took off 3 bases at V and 3 bases at J, with 22 bases between the two ends.

The chain combines TRBV10-3 with TRBJ2-7; D remains unclear. Trimming pared 1 base from V and 5 bases from J, leaving 9 bases between. This CDR3 region has 13 residues. From germline, CDR1 is ENHRY and CDR2 SYGVKD. CDR3 amino acids: CAISEFANHEQYF. DNA for the CDR3: TGTGCCATCAGTGAGTTCGCTAACCACGAGCAGTACTTC.

The chain combines TRBV7-6 with TRBJ1-1; D not resolved. Per the germline V gene, CDR1 is SGHVS and CDR2 is FNYEAQ. This CDR3 spans 11 amino acids. Deletions cut 4 bases from V and 11 bases from J, with 11 bases between. CDR3 DNA: TGTGCCAGCAGCTATGGGGTCTCGGCTTTCTTT. Its protein is CASSYGVSAFF.

The J gene is TRBJ1-5, the V gene TRBV13, with D uncertain. From germline, CDR1 is PRHDT and CDR2 FYEKMQ (reference sequence). The length of the CDR3 is 14 residues. Trimming pared 0 bases from V and 3 bases from J, leaving 6 bases between. The CDR3 DNA reads as TGTGCCAGCAGCTTAGGGCAGGACAATCAGCCCCAGCATTTT. Its protein product is CASSLGQDNQPQHF.

The chain links TRBV28 to TRBJ1-6, with D unclear. The CDR3 consists of 15 residues. Trimming removed 5 bases from V and 11 bases from J, with 19 bases in between. CDR1 is MDHEN, CDR2 SYDVKM, per germline. CDR3: CASSPRPGKPPPLHF. CDR3 in DNA: TGTGCCAGCAGTCCACGCCCCGGGAAGCCTCCACCCCTCCACTTT.

The chain uses TRBV5-1 and TRBJ2-1; 9 bases match TRBD2. V trimming: 4 bases; J trimming: 4 bases; junction bases outside the gene matches: 6. From germline, CDR1 is SGHRS and CDR2 YFSETQ. The CDR3 extends over 15 amino acids. The CDR3 DNA follows: TGCGCCAGCAGCGTGGCTAGCGGGGCTTACAATGAGCAGTTCTTC. Encoded protein: CASSVASGAYNEQFF.

CDR3 residues: CASSFGGPYNEQFF. The CDR3, as DNA: TGTGCCAGCAGCTTCGGAGGGCCGTACAATGAGCAGTTCTTC. This chain joins TRBV11-2 and TRBJ2-1; a weak D match, TRBD2 (6 bases). Germline assignment: CDR1 SGHAT and CDR2 FQNNGV. This CDR3 region has 14 residues. V lost 3 bases and J lost 4, with 10 bases in between.

The chain recombines TRBV5-1 with TRBJ2-5; 14 positions agree with TRBD2. V dropped 4 bases and J dropped 5; count of bases not matched to a gene: 7. The germline V gene encodes CDR1 SGHRS and CDR2 YFSETQ. The CDR3 has 16 amino acids. The CDR3 DNA reads as TGCGCCAGCAGCGGCACCGGGACTAGCGGGAGTGAGACCCAGTACTTC. This sequence encodes CASSGTGTSGSETQYF.

Only one count was recorded for this clone. The chain carries TRBV6-5 and TRBJ2-1, with 13 bases matching TRBD2. The CDR3 totals 16 residues. The V gene's germline CDR1 is MNHEY and CDR2 SVGAGI. Germline trimming cut 2 bases from V and 3 bases from J; bases unmatched to any gene: 1. CDR3 protein: CASSYRTSGSYNEQFF. CDR3 in DNA: TGTGCCAGCAGTTACCGGACTAGCGGGAGCTACAATGAGCAGTTCTTC.

The chain couples TRBV6-6 to TRBJ2-7; 12 bases are a match to TRBD2. Looked up from germline, CDR1 is MNHNY and CDR2 is SVGAGI (reference sequence). This CDR3 comprises 16 residues. Trimming at V came to 0 bases and at J to 7 bases, leaving 7 bases not matched to a gene. CDR3 region: CASSYSTTSGSGEQYF. The CDR3 coding sequence is TGTGCCAGCAGTTACTCGACGACTAGCGGGAGTGGTGAGCAGTACTTC.

The V and J genes are TRBV7-8 and TRBJ2-3, with unresolved D. Trimming removed 3 bases from V and 4 bases from J, with 5 bases in between. The CDR3 is 12 amino acids. CDR1 is SGHVS and CDR2 is FQNEAQ in the germline V gene. CDR3 region: CASSFSPDTQYF. CDR3 in DNA: TGTGCCAGCAGCTTTTCCCCAGATACGCAGTATTTT.

The chain is built from TRBV5-6 and TRBJ2-7; a possible D gene is TRBD1 (7 bases). Per the germline V gene, CDR1 is SGHDT and CDR2 is YYEEEE. This CDR3 spans 13 amino acids. V lost 4 bases and J 9 bases, leaving 17 bases between the germline ends. This chain's CDR3 is CASSLLQGGLQYF. Here the CDR3 DNA reads TGTGCCAGCAGCCTACTTCAGGGGGGTTTGCAGTACTTC.

The CDR3 loop reads CSVETLHRTYGYTF. The DNA for the CDR3 is TGCAGCGTTGAAACCCTACACCGAACCTATGGCTACACCTTC. V gene TRBV29-1 combines with J gene TRBJ1-2; D uncertain. V dropped 2 bases and J dropped 4 bases, with 14 bases sitting between them. Germline loops: CDR1 SQVTM, CDR2 ANQGSEA. CDR3 length: 14 residues.

This clone is a singleton in its sample. V usage is TRBV5-1 and J usage is TRBJ2-7; D is uncertain. Germline V CDR1 and CDR2: SGHRS, YFSETQ. This CDR3 contains 14 residues. Trimming removed 0 bases from V and 6 bases from J, with 13 bases in between. The CDR3: CASSLAPGSGEQYF. DNA for the CDR3: TGCGCCAGCAGCTTGGCCCCCGGGTCAGGCGAGCAGTACTTC.